This T cell receptor beta chain was retrieved from a study of blood T cells in healthy people across ages. CDR1 is MNHEY and CDR2 is SVGAGI in the germline V gene. With 7 bases removed from V and 0 bases from J, the gap between germline ends came to 13 bases. There are 15 residues in the CDR3. A note on this clonotype: Antigen: not known.

The study, taken as a whole, reports: Long-lived donors had more naive CD4+ cells and higher diversity than aged donors. PBMCs went unsorted, and a conclusive naive versus antigen-experienced comparison was therefore prevented.

The second PCR ran about 7 to 12 cycles with a sample-barcoded 5' primer and J-beta primers. Tags on each cDNA molecule came from a template-switch adaptor with 12 random nucleotides. MiXCR, applied by TCRdb to the 5' RACE reads, yields one record per CDR3 protein. The sample includes about 800,000 distinct CDR3 sequences, approximately 25% of them seen just once. Separately, the same data were catalogued under a study of T cells of mothers and their children.

The genes are TRBV6-5 and TRBJ1-5; tentative D call: TRBD1 (6 bases). The receptor's source is a boy between 10 and 17 years old in good health. The sequenced sample consisted of blood. CDR3 protein: CASKTRGYSNQPQHF. The CDR3 region has the DNA TGTGCCAGCAAGACCAGGGGTTATAGCAATCAGCCCCAGCATTTT.